This T cell receptor beta chain was observed in a study of shared clonotypes between healthy human individuals. Broader study findings: Naive subsets tended to show greater estimated richness than memory subsets.

Using 200 ng DNA, some 30,000 T cell genomes, the sorted-subset replicate PCRs were run. The assay was immunoSEQ multiplex PCR, and TCRdb's table has in-frame clones only and misses some. The table has 760,000 or so clones, about 96% seen once. As to this clone: Its cognate antigen is unknown.

V shed 3 bases and J shed 8 bases, with 20 bases lying between them. In germline, CDR1 is MDHEN, CDR2 SYDVKM. The CDR3 consists of 16 residues. CD45RO negativity and positive selection for CCR7 defined naive CD8 cells, a population that excluded terminally differentiated effector memory CD45RA+ cells. The clonotype was recovered from a man aged 25 to 40 in good health. The chain has TRBV28 and TRBJ2-1; D perhaps matches TRBD1 (6 bases). The sequenced sample consisted of naive CD8+ T cells sorted from blood. The CDR3 bases are TGTGCCAGCAGTTTGACATTACAGGGTTGGGCAGATGAGCAGTTCTTC. Translated: CASSLTLQGWADEQFF.